These 11 T cell receptor beta chains originate from one sample sequenced in a study of beta chain features in type 1 diabetes. Expressed TCRB transcripts were sequenced after all isolated RNA was converted to cDNA. Profiled with immunoSEQ multiplex PCR; TCRdb holds only in-frame clones, not every one. The sample consists of roughly 500,000 clones, more than 9.5% of them appearing once. The sample taken for sequencing was naive CD4+ T cells from blood. Every receptor here comes from a woman between 18 and 29 years old in good health.

The V gene is TRBV19, the J gene TRBJ1-5; 8 bases match TRBD1. The CDR3 covers 14 residues. Looked up from germline, CDR1 is LNHDA and CDR2 is SQIVND (reference sequence). The V and J ends lost 7 bases and 4 bases, in that order; junction bases with no gene match: 6. The CDR3 sequence: CASTAQGVNQPQHF. The CDR3 coding sequence is TGTGCCAGTACCGCACAGGGGGTAAATCAGCCCCAGCATTTT. The whole variable domain, filled in from reference TRBV19 and TRBJ1-5, reads DGGITQSPKYLFRKEGQNVTLSCEQNLNHDAMYWYRQDPGQGLRLIYYSQIVNDFQKGDIAEGYSVSREKKESFPLTVTSAQKNPTAFYLCASTAQGVNQPQHFGDGTRLSIL.

The genes are TRBV27 and TRBJ2-3, with no clear D. This CDR3 has 14 amino acids. The V end was cut by 2 bases, the J end by 2 bases, with 8 bases between. Germline-derived CDR1 and CDR2 are MNHEY and SMNVEV (reference sequence). The DNA for the CDR3 is TGTGCCAGCAGTTTAAGGCCTGTCACAGATACGCAGTATTTT. Its protein product is CASSLRPVTDTQYF.

This sequence joins TRBV30 and TRBJ1-1, with D unclear. Germline loops: CDR1 GTSNPN, CDR2 SVGIG (reference sequence). The CDR3 is 13 residues long. Trimming stripped 4 bases from V and 3 bases from J, with 12 bases between. The CDR3 sequence is CAWIASGDTEAFF. Written as DNA, the CDR3 is TGTGCCTGGATCGCGTCAGGAGACACTGAAGCTTTCTTT.

This chain joins TRBV19 and TRBJ2-5; no reliable D call. The CDR3 covers 14 residues. Trimming cost V 3 bases and J 5 bases, with 13 bases left between them. Germline loops: CDR1 LNHDA, CDR2 SQIVND (reference sequence). CDR3 in DNA: TGTGCCAGTAGTATGTGGGGTAAGACGGAGACCCAGTACTTC. Its protein product is CASSMWGKTETQYF.

V is TRBV11-3 and J is TRBJ2-1; D may be TRBD1 (5 bases). The germline CDR1 and CDR2 sequences are SGHNT and YENEEA. V gave up 1 base and J gave up 7 bases, with 14 bases separating them. The CDR3 has 15 residues. The CDR3, as DNA: TGTGCCAGCAGCTTAGGTCAGGGTGTAAATAATGAGCAGTTCTTC. Translated, it gives CASSLGQGVNNEQFF. Based on the CDR3 plus reference TRBV11-3 and TRBJ2-1, the full variable domain is EAGVVQSPRYKIIEKKQPVAFWCNPISGHNTLYWYLQNLGQGPELLIRYENEEAVDDSQLPKDRFSAERLKGVDSTLKIQPAELGDSAVYLCASSLGQGVNNEQFFGPGTRLTVL.

In the case of this clone: Other DNA sequences in this specimen translate into the identical CDR3. The rearrangement joins TRBV30 to TRBJ1-3; D gene uncertain. V was trimmed by 0 bases and J by 0 bases, leaving 9 bases between them. CDR3 length: 15 residues. From germline, CDR1 is GTSNPN and CDR2 SVGIG (reference sequence). CDR3 amino acids: CAWSVAGSSGNTIYF. CDR3 coding DNA: TGTGCCTGGAGTGTGGCGGGGAGCTCTGGAAACACCATATATTTT.

This clone showed up just a few times. The genes are TRBV27 and TRBJ1-3; D perhaps matches TRBD1 (5 bases). V lost 0 bases to trimming and J lost 1 base, with 7 bases between them. Germline CDR1 reads MNHEY; CDR2 reads SMNVEV (reference sequence). There are 15 residues in the CDR3. CDR3 amino acids: CASSLSGVSGNTIYF. The CDR3 DNA sequence: TGTGCCAGCAGTTTATCAGGGGTGTCTGGAAACACCATATATTTT.

This clone was seen a handful of times. The chain has TRBV7-9 and TRBJ2-7, with no clear D. There are 13 residues in the CDR3. Germline V lookup: CDR1 SEHNR, CDR2 FQNEAQ (reference sequence). Trimming removed 1 base at V and 6 bases at J, with 10 bases between. In DNA form, the CDR3 reads TGTGCCAGCAGCTTAGAAAGTCCGGGCGAGCAGTACGTC. Translated: CASSLESPGEQYV.

The genes are TRBV6-6 and TRBJ2-7, with 10 bases that match TRBD2. J was trimmed by 1 base and V by 6 bases; bases with no gene match: 9. The germline gives CDR1 MNHNY, CDR2 SVGAGI (reference sequence). The CDR3 covers 16 residues. CDR3 protein: CASSLTSGFQSYEQYF. CDR3 sequence (DNA): TGTGCCAGCAGCTTGACTAGCGGGTTCCAATCCTACGAGCAGTACTTC.

This clone occurred a few times. This chain connects TRBV7-8 to TRBJ2-7, with 12 nucleotides matching TRBD1. The CDR3 has 15 residues. V was pared by 5 bases and J by 4 bases, with 6 bases of the junction left unmatched. CDR1 and CDR2 from the germline V gene are SGHVS and FQNEAQ. As DNA, the CDR3 is TGTGCCAGCAGCCGACCGGGACAGGGGGCTTACGAGCAGTACTTC. Its translation is CASSRPGQGAYEQYF.

There are a few counts of this clone. This chain connects TRBV7-2 to TRBJ2-7; TRBD1 matches 7 bases. Unmatched junction bases numbered 8, after V lost 2 bases and J lost 7 bases. The V gene's germline CDR1 is SGHTA and CDR2 FQGNSA. The CDR3 length is 14 residues. Here the CDR3 reads CASSLPYTGAEQYV. CDR3 coding DNA: TGTGCCAGCAGCTTACCTTATACAGGGGCTGAGCAGTACGTC.